Listed below are T cell receptor beta chains from one sample, sequenced in a study of brain T cells in children with intractable seizures. Some clones are missing from TCRdb's copy, which holds only in-frame ones; the method was immunoSEQ multiplex PCR. The table shows roughly 80,000 clones, with 85% to 95% occurring only once. Source: peripheral blood, taken at surgery. All receptors derive from a boy younger than two with tuberous sclerosis and intractable seizures. Both conserved end residues are part of each CDR3. A D gene is named only where the DNA matches it firmly. Clone size is stated in some rows and not others, as once, few, many or a class when expanded.

J: TRBJ2-7
length: 14
V: TRBV11-3
D: NA
size: NA
DNA: TGTGCCAGCAGGGCGACAGTGAGCTCCTACGAGCAGTACTTC
CDR3: CASRATVSSYEQYF

J: TRBJ1-2
length: 13
V: TRBV15
D: NA
size: NA
DNA: TGTGCCACCAGTAAAAGGGCCCTCGTGGGCTACACCTTC
CDR3: CATSKRALVGYTF

J: TRBJ2-5
length: 14
V: TRBV15
D: TRBD2
size: NA
DNA: TGTGCCACTCGGGAGACTAGCCCGATGGAGACCCAGTACTTC
CDR3: CATRETSPMETQYF

J: TRBJ2-5
length: 14
V: TRBV4-2
D: NA
size: once
DNA: TGTGCCAGCAGCCAACGCTACCTCCAAGAGACCCAGTACTTC
CDR3: CASSQRYLQETQYF

J: TRBJ1-1
length: 15
V: TRBV23-1
D: TRBD1
size: NA
DNA: TGCGCCAGCAGTCTCGCCGGGACAGGGAGCACTGAAGCTTTCTTT
CDR3: CASSLAGTGSTEAFF

J: TRBJ1-1
length: 14
V: TRBV27
D: NA
size: NA
DNA: TGTGCCAGCAAATCCGACGGGGAGAACACTGAAGCTTTCTTT
CDR3: CASKSDGENTEAFF

J: TRBJ1-5
length: 14
V: TRBV7-9
D: NA
size: NA
DNA: TGTGCCAGCAGCGGGGGGAACTATAATCAGCCCCAGCATTTT
CDR3: CASSGGNYNQPQHF

J: TRBJ2-7
length: 15
V: TRBV27
D: TRBD1
size: NA
DNA: TGTGCCAGCAGTTCCCTTGGGACAGGGTCTCTCGAGCAGTACTTC
CDR3: CASSSLGTGSLEQYF

J: TRBJ2-3
length: 19
V: TRBV7-3
D: NA
size: NA
DNA: TGTGCCAAACCTAGGCGACCCCCCGACAAGAGGGTAGCAGCGGATACGCAGTATTTT
CDR3: CAKPRRPPDKRVAADTQYF

J: TRBJ1-3
length: 15
V: TRBV10-3
D: NA
size: NA
DNA: TGTGCCATCGGGGCCGGGGGGGGCCCTGGAAACACCATATATTTT
CDR3: CAIGAGGGPGNTIYF

J: TRBJ2-7
length: 12
V: TRBV6-5
D: NA
size: NA
DNA: TGTGCCAGCAGTCCCATGGGCCCCGAGCAGTACTTC
CDR3: CASSPMGPEQYF

J: TRBJ2-7
length: 11
V: TRBV5-1
D: NA
size: NA
DNA: TGCGCCAGCAGCTTCGGGAACGAGCAGTACTTC
CDR3: CASSFGNEQYF

J: TRBJ2-3
length: 16
V: TRBV5-4
D: TRBD2
size: NA
DNA: TGTGCCAGCAGCTTGTCAGCGGGGGGGGGTTTAGATACGCAGTATTTT
CDR3: CASSLSAGGGLDTQYF

J: TRBJ1-4
length: 14
V: TRBV7-6
D: NA
size: NA
DNA: TGTGCCAGCAGCGTGTGGGGGAGTAGTGAAAAACTGTTTTTT
CDR3: CASSVWGSSEKLFF

J: TRBJ2-7
length: 12
V: TRBV29-1
D: NA
size: NA
DNA: TGCAGCGTTGACTTGGAAAGGGGCGAGCAGTACTTC
CDR3: CSVDLERGEQYF

J: TRBJ2-2
length: 14
V: TRBV13
D: NA
size: NA
DNA: TGTGCCAGCAGCTTTCTCGGTAACACCGGGGAGCTGTTTTTT
CDR3: CASSFLGNTGELFF

J: TRBJ1-1
length: 16
V: TRBV13
D: NA
size: NA
DNA: TGTGCCAGCAGCTTAGATGGTTCCAGGGCCTACACTGAAGCTTTCTTT
CDR3: CASSLDGSRAYTEAFF